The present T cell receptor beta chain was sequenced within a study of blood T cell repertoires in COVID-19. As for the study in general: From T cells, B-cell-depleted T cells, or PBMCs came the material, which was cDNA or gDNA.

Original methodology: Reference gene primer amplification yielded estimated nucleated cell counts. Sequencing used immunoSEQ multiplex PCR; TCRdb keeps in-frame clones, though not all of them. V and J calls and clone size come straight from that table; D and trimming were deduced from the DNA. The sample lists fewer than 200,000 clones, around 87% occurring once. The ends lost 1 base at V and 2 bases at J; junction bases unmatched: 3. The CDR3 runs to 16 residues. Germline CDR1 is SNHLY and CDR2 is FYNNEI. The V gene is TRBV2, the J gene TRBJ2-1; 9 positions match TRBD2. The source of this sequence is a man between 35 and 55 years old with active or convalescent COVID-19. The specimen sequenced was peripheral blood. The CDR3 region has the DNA TGTGCCAGCAGTGAAGAGGCGGGGGGGCCCTACAATGAGCAGTTCTTC. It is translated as CASSEEAGGPYNEQFF.